These 4 T cell receptor beta chains share one sample of origin, sequenced in a study of CD8+ T cells in alopecia areata. Extraction of RNA preceded its reverse transcription into cDNA, which served as the sequencing template. Data came from immunoSEQ multiplex PCR; TCRdb stores just in-frame clones and leaves some out. The sample consists of roughly 220,000 clones, under 70% of them appearing once. Sample treatment: oral pan-JAK inhibitor, 5-10 mg twice daily. Sequencing was performed on CD4+ T cells sorted from blood, taken at week 44, from a patient treated with tofacitinib. These TCRs come from a human donor with alopecia areata.

This clone was counted a single time. The chain combines TRBV9 with TRBJ2-5; unclear D gene. In germline, CDR1 is SGDLS, CDR2 YYNGEE. The V end was cut by 0 bases, the J end by 5 bases, with 11 bases between. CDR3 length equals 14 residues. The CDR3 loop is CASSVDLGTETQYF. CDR3 sequence (DNA): TGTGCCAGCAGCGTAGATTTAGGAACGGAGACCCAGTACTTC.

In its sample, this clone was seen a few times. The chain couples TRBV21-1 to TRBJ1-5; the table names TRBD1, a call not compared with the DNA. TRBV21-1 is a recognized pseudogene. This CDR3 is 12 amino acids long. The CDR3 reads CALGGADQPQHF. The CDR3 DNA is TGTGCCTTAGGGGGCGCTGATCAGCCCCAGCATTTT.

This clone was detected once. V is TRBV10-3 and J is TRBJ2-1; possibly TRBD1 for D (6 bases). Trimming pared 5 bases from V and 0 bases from J, leaving 8 bases between. CDR1 is ENHRY, CDR2 SYGVKD, per germline. The CDR3 runs 14 residues. CDR3 in DNA: TGTGCCATCAGTAGACAGGACTCCTACAATGAGCAGTTCTTC. This translates into CAISRQDSYNEQFF.

CDR3 coding DNA: TGCGCCAGCAGCCACCATGGCGGGGATGGCGGCACCGGGGAGCTGTTTTTT. The encoded protein is CASSHHGGDGGTGELFF. The chain recombines TRBV4-1 with TRBJ2-2; a possible D gene is TRBD2 (6 bases). The CDR3 consists of 17 residues. Germline V CDR1 and CDR2: MGHRA, YSYEKL. V lost 3 bases to trimming and J lost 4 bases, with 18 bases between them.